These T cell receptor beta chains were read from a single sample in a study of CD8 T cells in Susac syndrome. TCRdb independently ran MiXCR on the immunoSEQ multiplex PCR reads; one entry per CDR3 protein. The sample shows over 130,000 distinct CDR3 sequences, more than 85% of them seen only once. The specimen sequenced was CD4+ T cells from PBMCs. Receptors originate from a human donor with Susac syndrome. The CDR3 runs from the conserved cysteine through the conserved F or W. D genes are given only for firm matches. A clone size is listed for some rows: how often the clone was seen (once, few, many), or a class if it is expanded.

j_gene | abundance | v_gene | d_gene | CDR3aa | CDR3nt
TRBJ2-5 | NA | TRBV4-1 | TRBD2 | CASSLRTSGSGKETQYF | TGCGCCAGCAGCCTTCGGACTAGCGGGAGTGGGAAAGAGACCCAGTACTTC
TRBJ1-1 | NA | TRBV7-9 | NA | CASSRQREAFF | TGTGCCAGCAGCCGACAGAGGGAAGCTTTCTTT
TRBJ2-4 | NA | TRBV12-3/TRBV12-4 | TRBD1 | CASSFGQGIQYF | TGTGCCAGCAGTTTTGGACAGGGCATTCAGTACTTC
TRBJ1-2 | NA | TRBV28 | NA | CASSDMTSLRGNYGYTF | TGTGCCAGCAGTGATATGACAAGCCTCAGGGGTAACTATGGCTACACCTTC
TRBJ2-4 | few | TRBV30 | NA | CAWSVAKNIQYF | TGTGCCTGGTCGGTGGCCAAAAACATTCAGTACTTC
TRBJ1-2 | NA | TRBV11-1 | TRBD1 | CASSDRGRGYTF | TGTGCCAGCAGCGACAGGGGACGTGGCTACACCTTC
TRBJ2-7 | NA | TRBV5-6 | TRBD2 | CASSLALTSGPYEQYF | TGTGCCAGCAGCTTGGCGTTGACTAGCGGGCCCTACGAGCAGTACTTC
TRBJ2-7 | NA | TRBV3-1 | NA | CASSPTRQGGDEQYF | TGTGCCAGCAGCCCCACGAGACAGGGAGGGGACGAGCAGTACTTC
TRBJ2-7 | NA | TRBV7-9 | NA | CASSLHPPYEQYF | TGTGCCAGCAGCTTACATCCTCCCTACGAGCAGTACTTC
TRBJ2-7 | NA | TRBV4-1 | TRBD1 | CASSPSTGGGYEQYF | TGCGCCAGCAGCCCGAGTACAGGGGGAGGCTACGAGCAGTACTTC
TRBJ2-1 | NA | TRBV6-5 | TRBD2 | CASSKLAGGVAEQFF | TGTGCCAGCAGCAAGCTAGCGGGGGGTGTCGCTGAGCAGTTCTTC
TRBJ2-7 | NA | TRBV5-6 | NA | CASSYNYEQYF | TGTGCCAGCAGCTACAACTACGAGCAGTACTTC
TRBJ2-3 | once | TRBV18 | TRBD1 | CASSPSSGGQVGDTQYF | TGTGCCAGCTCACCATCGAGCGGTGGACAGGTCGGGGATACGCAGTATTTT
TRBJ2-3 | NA | TRBV5-4 | TRBD1 | CASSKPGQGEDTQYF | TGTGCCAGCAGCAAACCGGGACAGGGGGAAGATACGCAGTATTTT
TRBJ1-2 | NA | TRBV4-2 | TRBD1 | CASSQTGTGAGYTF | TGTGCCAGCAGCCAGACCGGGACAGGGGCTGGCTACACCTTC
TRBJ1-5 | NA | TRBV30 | NA | CAWDRGRTSAYSNQPQHF | TGTGCCTGGGACCGCGGACGTACATCCGCCTATAGCAATCAGCCCCAGCATTTT
TRBJ2-7 | NA | TRBV4-3 | NA | CASSQPLALGVRYEQYF | TGCGCCAGCAGCCAACCCTTAGCGTTAGGGGTCAGGTACGAGCAGTACTTC
TRBJ2-3 | NA | TRBV12-2 | NA | CASRPCGTSVLGDTQYF | TGTGCAAGTCGCCCCTGCGGGACTAGTGTTCTCGGAGATACGCAGTATTTT
TRBJ2-7 | NA | TRBV29-1 | NA | CSVTTHDRYEQYF | TGCAGCGTGACGACTCACGACCGGTACGAGCAGTACTTC
TRBJ2-1 | once | TRBV20-1 | NA | CSARGGQVGNEQFF | TGCAGTGCTAGAGGAGGTCAGGTAGGGAATGAGCAGTTCTTC
TRBJ1-2 | once | TRBV7-3 | NA | CASSLYVGEQTF | TGTGCCAGCAGCTTGTACGTCGGGGAGCAAACCTTC
TRBJ1-1 | NA | TRBV7-9 | NA | CAGGPTYLYTEAFF | TGTGCCGGAGGACCGACGTATCTCTACACTGAAGCTTTCTTT
TRBJ2-1 | NA | TRBV12-3/TRBV12-4 | TRBD2 | CASRLAGLMNEQFF | TGTGCCAGCAGGCTAGCGGGGCTTATGAATGAGCAGTTCTTC
TRBJ2-3 | NA | TRBV15 | TRBD2 | CATSRDPPGTSGGKVSTDTQYF | TGTGCCACCAGCAGAGATCCCCCCGGGACTAGCGGGGGGAAGGTTAGCACAGATACGCAGTATTTT
TRBJ1-1 | NA | TRBV20-1 | NA | CSARNRRSEAFF | TGCAGTGCTAGAAACAGACGGTCCGAAGCTTTCTTT
TRBJ2-5 | NA | TRBV7-2 | TRBD2 | CASSGRTSGRGTQYF | TGTGCCAGCAGCGGACGGACTAGCGGGAGGGGGACCCAGTACTTC
TRBJ2-1 | NA | TRBV5-1 | TRBD2 | CASSLGLAGEGEQFF | TGCGCCAGCAGCTTGGGCCTAGCGGGAGAGGGTGAGCAGTTCTTC
TRBJ1-4 | once | TRBV20-1 | TRBD1 | CSARGPQGAREKLFF | TGCAGTGCTAGAGGGCCCCAGGGGGCCCGGGAAAAACTGTTTTTT
TRBJ2-1 | NA | TRBV11-1 | TRBD2 | CASSPRLAAYNEQFF | TGTGCCAGCAGCCCAAGACTAGCGGCCTACAATGAGCAGTTCTTC
TRBJ2-3 | NA | TRBV7-2 | TRBD1 | CASSLPQGASDTQYF | TGTGCCAGCAGCTTACCTCAGGGGGCGTCAGATACGCAGTATTTT
TRBJ2-3 | NA | TRBV7-2 | TRBD2 | CASSFTSGSTDTQYF | TGTGCCAGCAGCTTTACTAGCGGGAGTACAGATACGCAGTATTTT
TRBJ2-7 | few | TRBV12-3/TRBV12-4 | NA | CASSLGQGPYEQYF | TGTGCCAGCAGTTTGGGGCAGGGTCCCTACGAGCAGTACTTC
TRBJ1-2 | NA | TRBV6-2/TRBV6-3 | TRBD1 | CASRTDRGNYGYTF | TGTGCCAGCAGGACGGACAGGGGGAACTATGGCTACACCTTC
TRBJ1-4 | NA | TRBV27 | NA | CASSRGIPNEKLFF | TGTGCCAGCAGCCGGGGGATACCTAATGAAAAACTGTTTTTT
TRBJ2-7 | NA | TRBV3-1 | TRBD1 | CASSQVPDRAEQYF | TGTGCCAGCAGCCAAGTTCCGGACAGGGCTGAGCAGTACTTC
TRBJ2-7 | NA | TRBV5-5 | TRBD1 | CASSWGTGQSYEQYF | TGTGCCAGCAGCTGGGGGACAGGGCAATCCTACGAGCAGTACTTC
TRBJ2-4 | NA | TRBV15 | TRBD2 | CATSSRGSGEAIQYF | TGTGCCACCAGCTCCCGTGGTAGCGGGGAGGCCATTCAGTACTTC
TRBJ2-1 | NA | TRBV13 | TRBD2 | CASSFDLAGVNEQFF | TGTGCCAGCAGCTTCGACCTAGCGGGAGTTAATGAGCAGTTCTTC
TRBJ2-7 | once | TRBV7-8 | NA | CASSRELYEQYF | TGTGCCAGCAGCCGGGAGTTATACGAGCAGTACTTC
TRBJ2-7 | NA | TRBV5-1 | NA | CASSFQGYEQYF | TGCGCCAGCAGCTTTCAGGGTTACGAGCAGTACTTC
TRBJ1-5 | NA | TRBV6-2/TRBV6-3 | NA | CASSRPGLGQPQHF | TGTGCCAGCAGCCGCCCCGGGCTAGGGCAGCCCCAGCATTTT
TRBJ2-1 | NA | TRBV4-1 | TRBD2 | CASSQDPLAGDLSYNEQFF | TGCGCCAGCAGCCAAGATCCACTAGCGGGGGATCTCTCCTACAATGAGCAGTTCTTC
TRBJ2-1 | NA | TRBV11-2 | TRBD2 | CASSPRIAGGPHNEQFF | TGTGCCAGCAGCCCGCGTATAGCGGGAGGGCCCCACAATGAGCAGTTCTTC
TRBJ1-1 | once | TRBV20-1 | NA | CSARSTLNTEAFF | TGCAGTGCTAGGTCCACTTTGAACACTGAAGCTTTCTTT
TRBJ2-7 | NA | TRBV3-1 | TRBD2 | CASSQDLASGGSEQYF | TGTGCCAGCAGCCAAGATCTCGCTAGCGGGGGCTCCGAGCAGTACTTC
TRBJ1-1 | NA | TRBV3-1 | TRBD1 | CASSRQGADEAFF | TGTGCCAGCAGCCGTCAGGGGGCTGATGAAGCTTTCTTT
TRBJ2-7 | NA | TRBV6-2/TRBV6-3 | NA | CARQHGYEQYF | TGTGCCAGACAGCACGGGTACGAGCAGTACTTC
TRBJ1-1 | NA | TRBV29-1 | NA | CSVGTRVDTEAFF | TGCAGCGTTGGGACGAGGGTGGACACTGAAGCTTTCTTT
TRBJ2-3 | NA | TRBV29-1 | TRBD1 | CSSAGTGITDTQYF | TGCAGCAGCGCTGGGACAGGGATCACAGATACGCAGTATTTT
TRBJ2-7 | NA | TRBV23-1 | NA | CASSLPSRYEQYF | TGCGCCAGCAGTCTTCCTAGTAGGTACGAGCAGTACTTC
TRBJ1-1 | NA | TRBV3-1 | NA | CASSQGRENTEAFF | TGTGCCAGCAGCCAAGGCCGTGAGAACACTGAAGCTTTCTTT
TRBJ2-1 | NA | TRBV14 | TRBD2 | CASTPLAGGINEQFF | TGTGCCAGCACCCCCCTAGCGGGAGGGATCAATGAGCAGTTCTTC
TRBJ2-4 | once | TRBV28 | NA | CASSGDWPGNIQYF | TGTGCCAGCAGTGGGGACTGGCCCGGGAACATTCAGTACTTC
TRBJ1-5 | NA | TRBV19 | NA | CASTTINRGNQPQHF | TGTGCCAGTACCACGATTAACAGGGGCAATCAGCCCCAGCATTTT